Sequencing of this T cell receptor (beta chain) was carried out in a study of T cell responses to AZD1222 COVID-19 vaccine. General study results and limits: Donors were largely white British and mainly female; clonal diversity was possibly underestimated.

Clones were sequenced by immunoSEQ multiplex PCR, and TCRdb holds only the in-frame ones, with some missing. The repertoire consists of 140,000 to 150,000 clones, with about 89% occurring once and the leading ten covering 5.1%. In the case of this clone: The antigen is unknown.

Germline V lookup: CDR1 SGHTA, CDR2 FQGNSA. CDR3 length: 14 residues. The V gene lost 0 bases and the J gene lost 1 base, with 6 bases spanning the gap. The chain is built from TRBV7-2 and TRBJ1-1; unclear D gene. The sequences come from peripheral blood, collected on day 0 of AZD1222 vaccination. The receptor comes from an adult in good health. The CDR3 coding sequence is TGTGCCAGCAGCTTAGCTTTTGGGAACACTGAAGCTTTCTTT. Translation: CASSLAFGNTEAFF.